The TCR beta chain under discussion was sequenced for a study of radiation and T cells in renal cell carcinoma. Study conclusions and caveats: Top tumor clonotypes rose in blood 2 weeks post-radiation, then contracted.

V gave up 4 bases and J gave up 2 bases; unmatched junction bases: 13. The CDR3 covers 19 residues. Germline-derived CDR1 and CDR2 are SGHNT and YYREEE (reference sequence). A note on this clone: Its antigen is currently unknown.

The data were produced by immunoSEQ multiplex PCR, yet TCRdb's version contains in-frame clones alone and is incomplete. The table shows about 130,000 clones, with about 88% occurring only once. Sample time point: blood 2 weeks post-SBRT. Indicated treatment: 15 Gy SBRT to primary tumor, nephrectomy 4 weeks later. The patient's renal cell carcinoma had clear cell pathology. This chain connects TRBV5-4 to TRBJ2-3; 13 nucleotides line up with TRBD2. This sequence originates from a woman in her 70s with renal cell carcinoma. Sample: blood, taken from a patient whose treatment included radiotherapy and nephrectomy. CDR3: CASSPPSTSGGINTDTQYF. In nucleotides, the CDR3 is TGTGCCAGCAGCCCGCCCTCGACTAGCGGGGGGATCAACACAGATACGCAGTATTTT.